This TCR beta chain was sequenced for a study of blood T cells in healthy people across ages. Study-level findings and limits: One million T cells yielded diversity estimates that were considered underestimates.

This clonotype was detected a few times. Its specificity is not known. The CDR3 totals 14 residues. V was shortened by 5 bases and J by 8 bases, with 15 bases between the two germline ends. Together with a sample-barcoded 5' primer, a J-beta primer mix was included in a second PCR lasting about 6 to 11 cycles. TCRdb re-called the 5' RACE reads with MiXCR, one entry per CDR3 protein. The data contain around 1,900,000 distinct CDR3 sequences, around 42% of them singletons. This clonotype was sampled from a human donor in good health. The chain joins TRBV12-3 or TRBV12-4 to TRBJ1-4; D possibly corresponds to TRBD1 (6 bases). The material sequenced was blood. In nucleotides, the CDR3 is TGTGCCAGCAGTATGGACAGTCAAGCCGAAAAACTGTTTTTT. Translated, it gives CASSMDSQAEKLFF.